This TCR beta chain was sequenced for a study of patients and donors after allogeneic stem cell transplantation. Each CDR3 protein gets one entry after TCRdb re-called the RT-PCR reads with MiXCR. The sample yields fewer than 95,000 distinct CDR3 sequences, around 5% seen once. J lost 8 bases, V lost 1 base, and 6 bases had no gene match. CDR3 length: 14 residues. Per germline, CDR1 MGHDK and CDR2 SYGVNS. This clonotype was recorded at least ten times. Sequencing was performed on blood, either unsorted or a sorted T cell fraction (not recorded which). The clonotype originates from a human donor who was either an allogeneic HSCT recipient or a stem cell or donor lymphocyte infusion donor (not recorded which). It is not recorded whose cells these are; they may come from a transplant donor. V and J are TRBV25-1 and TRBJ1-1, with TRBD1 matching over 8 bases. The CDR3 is CASSEFGGTGEAFF. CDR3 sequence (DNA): TGTGCCAGCAGTGAATTCGGGGGGACAGGAGAAGCTTTCTTT.